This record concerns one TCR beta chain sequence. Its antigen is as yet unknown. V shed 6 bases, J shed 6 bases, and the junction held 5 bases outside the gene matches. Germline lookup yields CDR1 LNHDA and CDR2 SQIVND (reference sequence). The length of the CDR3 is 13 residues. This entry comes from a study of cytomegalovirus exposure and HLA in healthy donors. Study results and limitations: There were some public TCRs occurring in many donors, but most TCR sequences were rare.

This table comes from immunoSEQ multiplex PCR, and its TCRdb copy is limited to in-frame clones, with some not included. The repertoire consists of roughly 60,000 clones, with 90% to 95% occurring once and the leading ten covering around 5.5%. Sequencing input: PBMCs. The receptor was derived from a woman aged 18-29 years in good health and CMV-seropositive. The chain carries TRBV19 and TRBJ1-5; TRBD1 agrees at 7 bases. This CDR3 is CASRQGVGQPQHF. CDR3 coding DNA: TGTGCCAGTAGGCAGGGGGTTGGTCAGCCCCAGCATTTT. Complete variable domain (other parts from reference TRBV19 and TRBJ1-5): DGGITQSPKYLFRKEGQNVTLSCEQNLNHDAMYWYRQDPGQGLRLIYYSQIVNDFQKGDIAEGYSVSREKKESFPLTVTSAQKNPTAFYLCASRQGVGQPQHFGDGTRLSIL.